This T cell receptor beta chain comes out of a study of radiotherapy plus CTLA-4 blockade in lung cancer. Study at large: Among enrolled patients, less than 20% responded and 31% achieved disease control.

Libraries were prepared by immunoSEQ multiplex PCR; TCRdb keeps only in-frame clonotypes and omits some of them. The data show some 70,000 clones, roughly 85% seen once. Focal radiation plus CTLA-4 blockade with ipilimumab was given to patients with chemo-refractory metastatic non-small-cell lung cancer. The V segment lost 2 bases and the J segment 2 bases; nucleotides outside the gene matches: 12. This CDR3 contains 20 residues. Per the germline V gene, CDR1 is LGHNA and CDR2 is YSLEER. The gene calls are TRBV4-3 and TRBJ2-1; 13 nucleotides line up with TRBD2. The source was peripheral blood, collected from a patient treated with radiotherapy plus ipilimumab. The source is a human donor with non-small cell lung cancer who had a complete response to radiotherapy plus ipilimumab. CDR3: CASSQQSGTSGTRAYNEQFF. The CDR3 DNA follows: TGCGCCAGCAGCCAACAGAGCGGGACTAGCGGGACCCGTGCCTACAATGAGCAGTTCTTC.